This TCR beta chain was captured by sequencing in a study of graft-versus-host responses after intestinal transplantation. Study background: Anti-thymocyte globulin induction preceded two to four years of tacrolimus and steroid maintenance in all recipients. Overall study findings and caveats: Declines in HvG clones occurring early post-transplant were associated with peak circulating GvH clone levels. There were GvH clones found in recipient marrow, and some of them appeared first in ileum or blood.

TCRdb's table, derived via immunoSEQ multiplex PCR, lists solely in-frame clones and lacks some. This sample has about 97,000 clones, with 80% to 95% found just once. There are 13 residues in the CDR3. The germline V gene has CDR1 MNHEY and CDR2 SVGAGI. Trimming shortened V by 11 bases and J by 0 bases, and 11 bases separated the two germline ends. In the case of this clone: Its target is not known.

Sample: PBMCs, taken around 450 days after intestinal transplant. V gene TRBV6-5 combines with J gene TRBJ1-3; no clear D gene. This TCR was sampled from a human patient who received an intestinal transplant, so some T cells may come from the graft donor. This CDR3 reads CAVGVNSGNTIYF. The CDR3 nucleotides are TGTGCCGTTGGTGTTAACTCTGGAAACACCATATATTTT.